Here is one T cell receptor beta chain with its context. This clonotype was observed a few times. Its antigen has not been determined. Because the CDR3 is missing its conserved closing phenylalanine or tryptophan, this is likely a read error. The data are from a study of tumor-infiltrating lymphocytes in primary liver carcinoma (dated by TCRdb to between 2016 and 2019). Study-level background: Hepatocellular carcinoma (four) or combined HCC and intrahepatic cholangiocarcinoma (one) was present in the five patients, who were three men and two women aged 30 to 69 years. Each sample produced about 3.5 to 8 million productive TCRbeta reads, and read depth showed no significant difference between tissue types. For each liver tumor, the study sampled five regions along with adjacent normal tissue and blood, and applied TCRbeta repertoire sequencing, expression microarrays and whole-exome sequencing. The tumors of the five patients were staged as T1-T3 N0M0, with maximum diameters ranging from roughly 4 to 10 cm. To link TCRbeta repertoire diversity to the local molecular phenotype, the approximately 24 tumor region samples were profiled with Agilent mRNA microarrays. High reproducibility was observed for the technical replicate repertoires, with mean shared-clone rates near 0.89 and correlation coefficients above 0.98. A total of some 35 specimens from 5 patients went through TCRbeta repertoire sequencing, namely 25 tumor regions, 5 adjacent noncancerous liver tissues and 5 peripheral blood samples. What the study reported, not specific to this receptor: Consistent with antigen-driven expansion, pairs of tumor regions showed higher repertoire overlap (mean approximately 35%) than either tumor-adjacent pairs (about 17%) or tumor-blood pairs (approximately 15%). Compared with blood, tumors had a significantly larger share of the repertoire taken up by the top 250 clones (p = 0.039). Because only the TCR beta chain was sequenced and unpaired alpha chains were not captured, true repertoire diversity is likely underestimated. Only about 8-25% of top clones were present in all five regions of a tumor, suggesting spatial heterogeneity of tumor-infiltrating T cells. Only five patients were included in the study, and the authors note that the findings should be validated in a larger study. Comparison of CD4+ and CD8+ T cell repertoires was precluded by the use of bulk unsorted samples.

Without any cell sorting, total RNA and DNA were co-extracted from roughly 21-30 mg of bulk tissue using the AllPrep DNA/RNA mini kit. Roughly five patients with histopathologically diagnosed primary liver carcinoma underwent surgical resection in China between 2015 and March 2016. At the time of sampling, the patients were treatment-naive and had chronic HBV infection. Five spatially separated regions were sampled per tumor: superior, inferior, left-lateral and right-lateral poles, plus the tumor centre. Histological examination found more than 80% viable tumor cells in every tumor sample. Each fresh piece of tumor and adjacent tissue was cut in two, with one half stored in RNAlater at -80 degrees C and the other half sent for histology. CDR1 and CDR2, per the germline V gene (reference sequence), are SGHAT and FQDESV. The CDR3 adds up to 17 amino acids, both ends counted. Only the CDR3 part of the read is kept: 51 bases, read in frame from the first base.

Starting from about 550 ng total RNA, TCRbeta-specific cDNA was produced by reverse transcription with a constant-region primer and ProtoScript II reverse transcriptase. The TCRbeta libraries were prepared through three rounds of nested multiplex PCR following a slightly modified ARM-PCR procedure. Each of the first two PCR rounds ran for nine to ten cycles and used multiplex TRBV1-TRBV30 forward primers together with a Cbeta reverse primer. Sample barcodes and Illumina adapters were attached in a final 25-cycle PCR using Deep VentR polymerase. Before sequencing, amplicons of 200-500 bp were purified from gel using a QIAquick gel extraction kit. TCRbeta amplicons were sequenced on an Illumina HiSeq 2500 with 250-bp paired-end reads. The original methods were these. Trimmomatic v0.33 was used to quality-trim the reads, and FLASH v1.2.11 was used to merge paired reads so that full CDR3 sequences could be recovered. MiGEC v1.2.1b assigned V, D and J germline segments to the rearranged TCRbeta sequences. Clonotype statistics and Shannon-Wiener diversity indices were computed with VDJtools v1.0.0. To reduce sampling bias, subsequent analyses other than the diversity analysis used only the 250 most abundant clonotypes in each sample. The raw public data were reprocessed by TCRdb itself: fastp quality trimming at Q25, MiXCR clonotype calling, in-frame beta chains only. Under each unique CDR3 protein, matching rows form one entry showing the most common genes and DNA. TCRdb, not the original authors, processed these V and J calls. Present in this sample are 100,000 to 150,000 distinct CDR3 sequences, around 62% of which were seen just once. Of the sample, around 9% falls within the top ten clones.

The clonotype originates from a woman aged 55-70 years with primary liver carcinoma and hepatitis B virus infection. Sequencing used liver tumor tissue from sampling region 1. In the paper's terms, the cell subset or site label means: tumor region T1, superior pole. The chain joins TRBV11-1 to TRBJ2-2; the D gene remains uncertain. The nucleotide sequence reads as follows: TGTCCCAGCAGCGCCCGGCCATTCCTAGTTAACGCCGGGGAGCTGTTTCTT. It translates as CPSSARPFLVNAGELFL.